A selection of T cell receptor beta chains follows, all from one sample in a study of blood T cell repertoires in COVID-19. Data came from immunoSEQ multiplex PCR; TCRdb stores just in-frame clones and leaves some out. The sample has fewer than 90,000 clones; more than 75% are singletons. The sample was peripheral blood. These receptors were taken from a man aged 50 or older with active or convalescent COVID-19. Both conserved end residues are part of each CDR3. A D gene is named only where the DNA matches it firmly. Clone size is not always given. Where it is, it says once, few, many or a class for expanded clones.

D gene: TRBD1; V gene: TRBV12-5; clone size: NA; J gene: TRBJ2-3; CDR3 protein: CASGLPTGRRTDTQYF; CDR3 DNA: TGTGCTAGTGGTTTGCCGACAGGGCGGAGGACAGATACGCAGTATTTT
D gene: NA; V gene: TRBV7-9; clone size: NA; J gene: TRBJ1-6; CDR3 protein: CASSPQAILYNSPLHF; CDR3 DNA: TGTGCCAGCAGCCCACAGGCGATCCTATATAATTCACCCCTCCACTTT
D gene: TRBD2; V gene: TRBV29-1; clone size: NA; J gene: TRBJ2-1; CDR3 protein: CSVEYLAGEQFF; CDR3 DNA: TGCAGCGTTGAATATCTAGCGGGTGAGCAGTTCTTC
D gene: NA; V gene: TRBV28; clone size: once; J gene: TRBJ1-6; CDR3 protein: CASSNRASPLHF; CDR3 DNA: TGTGCCAGCAGTAACAGGGCTTCACCCCTCCACTTT
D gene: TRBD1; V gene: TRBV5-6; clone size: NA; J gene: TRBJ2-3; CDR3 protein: CASSLGQGGTDTQYF; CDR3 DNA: TGTGCCAGCAGCTTGGGACAGGGCGGCACAGATACGCAGTATTTT
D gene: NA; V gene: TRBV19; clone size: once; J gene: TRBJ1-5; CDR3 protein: CASSMRAQPQHF; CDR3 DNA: TGTGCCAGTAGTATGCGGGCCCAGCCCCAGCATTTT
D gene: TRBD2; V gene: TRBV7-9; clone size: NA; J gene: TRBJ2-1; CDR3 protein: CASSQPGLESYNEQFF; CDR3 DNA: TGTGCCAGCAGCCAACCGGGACTAGAGTCCTACAATGAGCAGTTCTTC
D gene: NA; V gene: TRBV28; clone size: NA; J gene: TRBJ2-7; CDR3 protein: CASSFLGPYEQYF; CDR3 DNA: TGTGCCAGCAGTTTCTTGGGGCCCTACGAGCAGTACTTC
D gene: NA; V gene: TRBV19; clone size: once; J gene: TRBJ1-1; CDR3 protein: CASSMGRPGGNTEAFF; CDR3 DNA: TGTGCCAGTAGTATGGGCCGACCGGGGGGGAACACTGAAGCTTTCTTT
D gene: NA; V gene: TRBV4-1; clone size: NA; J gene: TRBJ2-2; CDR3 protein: CASSLGGNTGELFF; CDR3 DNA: TGCGCCAGCAGCCTCGGAGGGAACACCGGGGAGCTGTTTTTT
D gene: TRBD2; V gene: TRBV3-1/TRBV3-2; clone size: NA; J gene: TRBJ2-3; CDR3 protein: CASSLHSGGAEDTQYF; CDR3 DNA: TGTGCCAGCAGCCTTCATAGCGGGGGGGCTGAAGATACGCAGTATTTT
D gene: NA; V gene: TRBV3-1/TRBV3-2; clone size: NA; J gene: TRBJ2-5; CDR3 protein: CASSQPGQETQYF; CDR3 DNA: TGTGCCAGCAGCCAACCAGGCCAAGAGACCCAGTACTTC
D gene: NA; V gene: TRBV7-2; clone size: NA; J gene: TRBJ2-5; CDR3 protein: CASSVRRQETQYF; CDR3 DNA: TGTGCCAGCAGCGTTCGCAGGCAAGAGACCCAGTACTTC
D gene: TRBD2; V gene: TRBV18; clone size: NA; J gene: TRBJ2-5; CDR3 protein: CASSQGLAAQETQYF; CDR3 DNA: TGTGCCAGCTCCCAGGGACTAGCTGCCCAAGAGACCCAGTACTTC
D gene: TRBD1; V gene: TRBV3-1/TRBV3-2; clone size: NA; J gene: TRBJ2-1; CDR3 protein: CASSQWTGISYNEQFF; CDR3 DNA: TGTGCCAGCAGCCAATGGACAGGGATCTCCTACAATGAGCAGTTCTTC
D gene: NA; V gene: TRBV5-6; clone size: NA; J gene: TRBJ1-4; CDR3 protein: CASSYSGEKLFF; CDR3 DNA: TGTGCCAGCAGCTACTCGGGTGAAAAACTGTTTTTT
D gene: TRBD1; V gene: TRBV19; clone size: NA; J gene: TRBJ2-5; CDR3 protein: CASTPQTGGQETQYF; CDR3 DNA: TGTGCCAGTACTCCCCAGACAGGGGGCCAAGAGACCCAGTACTTC
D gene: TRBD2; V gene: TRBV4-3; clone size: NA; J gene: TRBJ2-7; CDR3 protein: CASSQEGTRGHEQYF; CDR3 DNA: TGCGCCAGCAGCCAAGAGGGGACTAGGGGTCACGAGCAGTACTTC
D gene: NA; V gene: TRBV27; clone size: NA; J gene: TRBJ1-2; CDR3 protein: CASSLGSAGRNYGYTF; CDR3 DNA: TGTGCCAGCAGTTTAGGGTCCGCCGGGAGAAACTATGGCTACACCTTC
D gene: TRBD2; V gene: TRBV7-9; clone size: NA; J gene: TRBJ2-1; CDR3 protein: CASSFSGAYNEQFF; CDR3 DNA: TGTGCCAGCAGCTTTAGCGGGGCCTACAATGAGCAGTTCTTC
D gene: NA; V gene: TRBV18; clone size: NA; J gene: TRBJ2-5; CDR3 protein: CASSPGSGIETQYF; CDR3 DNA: TGTGCCAGCTCACCAGGCTCAGGAATCGAGACCCAGTACTTC
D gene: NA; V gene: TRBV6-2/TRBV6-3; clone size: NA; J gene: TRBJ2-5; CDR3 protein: CASSYNFETQYF; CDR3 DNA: TGTGCCAGCAGTTATAACTTCGAGACCCAGTACTTC
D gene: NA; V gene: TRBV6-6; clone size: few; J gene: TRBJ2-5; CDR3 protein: CASSYGGGAYQETQYF; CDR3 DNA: TGTGCCAGCAGTTACGGGGGGGGCGCGTACCAAGAGACCCAGTACTTC
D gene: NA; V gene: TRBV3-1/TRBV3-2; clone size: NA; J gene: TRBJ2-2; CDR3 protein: CASSQAARSTGELFF; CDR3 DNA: TGTGCCAGCAGCCAAGCCGCCAGAAGTACCGGGGAGCTGTTTTTT
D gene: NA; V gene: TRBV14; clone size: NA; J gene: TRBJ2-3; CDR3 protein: CASSRIWTADTQYF; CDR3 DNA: TGTGCCAGCAGCCGAATATGGACAGCCGATACGCAGTATTTT
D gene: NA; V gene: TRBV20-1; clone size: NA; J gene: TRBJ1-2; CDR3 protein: CSASPDNYGYTF; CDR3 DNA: TGCAGTGCTAGTCCAGATAACTATGGCTACACCTTC
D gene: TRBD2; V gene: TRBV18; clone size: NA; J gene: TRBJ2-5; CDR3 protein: CASSPSAGGLLETQYF; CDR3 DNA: TGTGCCAGCTCCCCGTCGGCGGGGGGGTTATTGGAGACCCAGTACTTC